This T cell receptor beta chain comes out of a study of long-term antiretroviral therapy in people with HIV (dated by TCRdb to between 2021 and 2024). With regard to the full study: The earliest samples were collected approximately a decade before the 2015 WHO recommendation for immediate ART, a period when ART was typically delayed until CD4 counts fell. A retrospective serial study tested whether changes in peripheral blood TRB repertoire composition and diversity were associated with ART initiation and durable HIV suppression. A total of roughly 180 cryopreserved PBMC samples were contributed to the cohort by 30 adults with confirmed HIV infection, with samples collected serially over a mean of 6 years (range 1-12). About 35% of the 30 participants with HIV were female. No cross-contamination during QIAcube processing was shown when test extractions of a monoclonal T-cell line were performed alongside over 25 polyclonal samples.

The immunoSEQ hsTCRB v3.0 assay was used at survey level resolution for TRB variable region sequencing. TRB sequencing targeted a depth of 40,000-50,000 T-cell genomes per sample. An Illumina MiSeq with a v3 150-cycle kit was used to sequence the pooled TRB libraries. As for the original processing: Repertoire analysis was performed in R inside a reproducible Nextflow workflow that covered QC, data transformation and analysis. LymphoSeq2, an R package for exploring AIRR-Seq data, was used to implement the custom analyses. Four samples yielding fewer than 5000 total TRB sequences were excluded, leaving around 200 analyzed HIV repertoires. Among the 180 or so HIV repertoires that were kept, 59 were collected before ART initiation and roughly 130 were collected after ART initiation. Repertoires were downsampled to 5000 TRB nucleotide sequences, with summary statistics averaged over 100 downsampling iterations. The analysis kept only TRB sequences whose CDR3 regions were at least seven amino acids long. Two measures captured diversity: a Shannon entropy-derived clonality score and the Gini coefficient. In the repertoire networks, any two of the top 5000 CDR3 amino acid sequences were linked whenever the two sequences differed by an edit distance of one. For TRB CDR3 amino acid sequences, GLIPH2 was used to predict antigen specificity groups and MHC restriction. To flag known associations with CMV, EBV, HIV or tissue antigens, CDR3 amino acid sequences were compared against VDJdb and McPAS-TCR. Pre-ART, post-ART and control groups were compared with Wilcoxon signed-rank tests and Holm-Bonferroni correction. TCRdb took over this immuneACCESS table, retaining in-frame rearrangements with V and J assigned. Such tables are incomplete; in checked studies, under half of the missing clones stem from an unresolved V gene, and the remainder is unexplained. V and J calls and clone size are copied from that table; D and trimming were computed from the DNA. The sample contains 19,000 or so clones, 79% of them found a single time. In total, the top ten clones hold approximately 8% of the sample.

What the authors observed across the whole study: Inferences about post-ART repertoire changes were limited because no data were available on ART adherence, viral resistance or therapy changes. Starting ART was linked to a significant rise in TRB diversity, yet even after long-term ART the diversity remained significantly lower than in transplant donor controls. The samples span the years 2004 to 2017, and the ART regimens used at that time may not be as effective as current regimens. Limited PBMC availability meant only the TCR beta chain was sequenced, without alpha chain pairing. Because pre-ART samples had limited cell numbers, profiling was done on unsorted PBMC rather than on sorted CD4+ and CD8+ T cells. Narrower CDR3 length ranges were observed in HIV repertoires than in controls, and an antigen-experienced repertoire with only a slight naive shift after ART was suggested by the network structure. Expanded TRB clones identified before ART initiation dominated the repertoire at all time points, although this dominance fluctuated and declined in many PLHIV after ART.

Concerning this clone: Its antigen is unknown. There are no base qualities to consult, and no much larger clone falls within one base.

Per the germline V gene, MNHEY is the CDR1 and SVGAGI is the CDR2. The CDR3 measures 14 amino acids from cysteine to phenylalanine. The DNA shown is the 42-base CDR3, in frame from base 1. The junction carries 14 bases between V and J, which are trimmed by 4 bases and 5 bases respectively. To be included, a participant needed at least one PBMC sample from before ART initiation plus at least two post-ART samples. Treatment was received in the United States of America by all participants with HIV. Before DNA extraction, cryopreserved samples containing about 1-11 million PBMC were thawed and washed. At the time of the earliest PBMC sample, participants with HIV were aged between about 20 and 54 years. PBMC samples from each participant spanned 1-4 timepoints before ART initiation and 2-8 timepoints after ART initiation, with a median of 7 samples. For every participant, serial HIV viral load, CD4+ T-cell count, ART history and demographic data were obtained. Genomic DNA was extracted from unsorted PBMC with a Qiagen kit on a QIAcube, with processing performed in batches of 12 samples.

The receptor comes from a man aged 25 to 40 with HIV. The sequences come from unsorted PBMCs, collected at the start of antiretroviral therapy. The sequence links TRBV6-5 to TRBJ1-2, and TRBD1 may be the D gene, going by 5 matching bases. For the CDR3, the sequence is CASSFRGVPYGYTF. The nucleotide sequence reads TGTGCCAGCAGTTTCCGAGGGGTCCCATATGGCTACACCTTC.